The 14 T cell receptor beta chains given below trace back to one sample, sequenced in a study of shared clonotypes between healthy human individuals. Generated by immunoSEQ multiplex PCR, the TCRdb table keeps only in-frame clones and is missing some. The data show roughly 530,000 clones, approximately 95% seen once. The sequenced material came from naive CD4+ T cells sorted from blood. Noted subset: CD45RA+ positively selected. The origin of the receptors is a young woman in good health.

The rearrangement uses TRBV28 and TRBJ2-1; 10 bases match TRBD2. The CDR3 consists of 18 residues. Per germline, CDR1 MDHEN and CDR2 SYDVKM. With 3 bases clipped from V and 0 bases from J, the junction kept 8 bases outside the gene matches. The CDR3 DNA sequence: TGTGCCAGCAGTTTTGCTAGCGGGAGTCTTAGCTCCTACAATGAGCAGTTCTTC. As protein: CASSFASGSLSSYNEQFF.

V is TRBV6-4 and J is TRBJ2-5; TRBD2 is a possible D gene (5 bases). Trimming took off 4 bases at V and 2 bases at J, with 11 bases between the two ends. This CDR3 contains 14 residues. In germline, CDR1 is MRHNA, CDR2 SNTAGT. The CDR3 here is CASSVGPGQETQYF. The CDR3 nucleotides read TGTGCCAGCAGTGTTGGGCCGGGGCAAGAGACCCAGTACTTC.

The chain has TRBV9 and TRBJ1-4; TRBD1 is a possible D gene (5 bases). Germline V gives CDR1 SGDLS, CDR2 YYNGEE. V was cut by 2 bases and J by 3 bases, with 14 bases left in between. This CDR3 contains 16 residues. As DNA, the CDR3 is TGTGCCAGCAGCGTTTCCCCGGGACCGCCTAATGAAAAACTGTTTTTT. Translated, it gives CASSVSPGPPNEKLFF.

Turning to this clone: Other DNA sequences within the sample encode an identical CDR3. The J gene is TRBJ2-7, the V gene TRBV28, with D perhaps TRBD1 (5 bases). The ends were cut back, 6 bases at V and 4 bases at J, with 10 bases in the middle. CDR1 is MDHEN and CDR2 is SYDVKM in the germline V gene. The length of the CDR3 is 12 residues. The CDR3: CASSLQVYEQYF. CDR3 coding DNA: TGTGCCAGCAGCTTACAGGTTTACGAGCAGTACTTC.

This clone occurred once. CDR3 nucleotide sequence: TGCGCCAGCAGCTTGGGAGAAGGGATCGAGACCCAGTACTTC. It specifies CASSLGEGIETQYF. The chain couples TRBV5-1 to TRBJ2-5; D remains unclear. The germline CDR1 and CDR2 sequences are SGHRS and YFSETQ. V lost 0 bases, J lost 5 bases, and 11 bases lay in between. There are 14 residues in the CDR3.

The V gene is TRBV29-1, the J gene TRBJ2-2; 7 bases map to TRBD1. Germline V gene lookup returns CDR1 SQVTM and CDR2 ANQGSEA. Trimming removed 8 bases from V and 2 bases from J; junction bases left unmatched: 8. The CDR3 is 14 residues long. The CDR3 spells CSPRDRLNTGELFF. CDR3 DNA: TGCAGCCCCAGGGACAGACTAAACACCGGGGAGCTGTTTTTT.

This clone came up a few times. The chain has TRBV28 and TRBJ2-7; D gene unclear. Trimming pared 4 bases from V and 3 bases from J, leaving 10 bases between. Germline values: CDR1 MDHEN, CDR2 SYDVKM. The CDR3 totals 13 residues. CDR3 in DNA: TGTGCCAGCAGTTACTCCCTGGGCTACGAGCAGTACTTC. The encoded protein is CASSYSLGYEQYF.

The chain recombines TRBV19 with TRBJ2-5, with a weak D call TRBD1 (6 bases). The J call may be in error: the DNA end matches TRBJ2-7 better. This CDR3 comprises 14 residues. Germline-derived CDR1 and CDR2 are LNHDA and SQIVND (reference sequence). The DNA of the CDR3 is TGTGCCAGTAGTATACAGGGGTTCAACTACGAGCAGTACTTC. Translating it yields CASSIQGFNYEQYF.

The chain links TRBV2 to TRBJ2-3; 10 bases map to TRBD2. Trimming removed 6 bases from V and 4 bases from J; junction bases left unmatched: 10. CDR1 SNHLY and CDR2 FYNNEI come from the germline V gene. This CDR3 comprises 16 residues. This CDR3 is CASRTSGALGADTQYF. For the CDR3, the DNA is TGTGCCAGCAGAACTAGCGGGGCTCTGGGGGCAGATACGCAGTATTTT.

The chain links TRBV7-2 to TRBJ2-6, with D perhaps TRBD1 (6 bases). CDR3 length: 15 residues. V shed 2 bases and J shed 2 bases, with 7 bases lying between them. Germline CDR1 reads SGHTA; CDR2 reads FQGNSA. In DNA form, the CDR3 reads TGTGCCAGCAGCTTATCAGGGGCTGGGGCCAACGTCCTGACTTTC. This gives the protein CASSLSGAGANVLTF.

The chain links TRBV5-1 to TRBJ2-5; D remains ambiguous. Germline CDR1 is SGHRS and CDR2 is YFSETQ. V shed 0 bases and J shed 3 bases, with 15 bases lying between them. The CDR3 sequence is 16 residues long. CDR3 nucleotides: TGCGCCAGCAGCTTGGCCTGGTCGCAGAGAGAAGAGACCCAGTACTTC. Translating gives CASSLAWSQREETQYF.

V gene TRBV6-5 combines with J gene TRBJ2-2; maybe TRBD2 (6 bases). The CDR3 contains 15 residues. The germline V gene encodes CDR1 MNHEY and CDR2 SVGAGI. V was trimmed by 2 bases and J by 1 base, leaving 8 bases between them. The chain's CDR3 is CASSYTGLNTGELFF. CDR3 nucleotides: TGTGCCAGCAGTTACACGGGACTGAACACCGGGGAGCTGTTTTTT.

The gene calls are TRBV29-1 and TRBJ1-2, with D tentatively TRBD1 (6 bases). V gave up 4 bases and J gave up 8 bases, with 17 bases separating them. Germline V CDR1 and CDR2: SQVTM, ANQGSEA. This CDR3 has 13 amino acids. The chain's CDR3 is CSVVPQGDRGYTF. The CDR3 nucleotides are TGCAGCGTTGTCCCACAGGGTGATCGAGGCTACACCTTC.

V and J are TRBV6-1 and TRBJ1-3; D ambiguous. CDR3 length: 17 amino acids. V gave up 1 base and J gave up 2 bases, with 15 bases separating them. Germline V gene lookup returns CDR1 MNHNS and CDR2 SASEGT. The CDR3 loop reads CASSEGLGSYTGNTIYF. DNA for the CDR3: TGTGCCAGCAGTGAAGGCCTGGGCAGTTACACTGGAAACACCATATATTTT.